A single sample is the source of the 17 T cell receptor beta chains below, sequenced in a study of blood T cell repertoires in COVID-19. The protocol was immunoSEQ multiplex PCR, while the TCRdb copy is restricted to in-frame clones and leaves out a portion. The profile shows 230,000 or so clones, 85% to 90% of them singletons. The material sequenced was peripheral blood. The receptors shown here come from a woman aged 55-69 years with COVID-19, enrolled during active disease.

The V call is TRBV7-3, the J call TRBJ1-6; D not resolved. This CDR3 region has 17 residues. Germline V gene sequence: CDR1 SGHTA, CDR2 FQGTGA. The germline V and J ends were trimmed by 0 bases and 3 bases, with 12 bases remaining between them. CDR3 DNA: TGTGCCAGCAGCTTAACAGGCCCGGGGAACTATAATTCACCCCTCCACTTT. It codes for CASSLTGPGNYNSPLHF.

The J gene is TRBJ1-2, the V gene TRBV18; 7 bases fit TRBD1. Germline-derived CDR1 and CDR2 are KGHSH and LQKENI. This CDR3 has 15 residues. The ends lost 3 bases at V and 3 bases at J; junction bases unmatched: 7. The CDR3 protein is CASSPNRDSHYGYTF. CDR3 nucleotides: TGTGCCAGCTCACCGAATCGGGACAGCCACTATGGCTACACCTTC.

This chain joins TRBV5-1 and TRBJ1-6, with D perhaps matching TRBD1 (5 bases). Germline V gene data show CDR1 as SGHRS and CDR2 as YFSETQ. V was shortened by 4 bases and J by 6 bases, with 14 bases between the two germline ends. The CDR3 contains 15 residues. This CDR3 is CASSGGRGLNSPLHF. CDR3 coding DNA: TGCGCCAGCAGCGGCGGAAGGGGCCTTAATTCACCCCTCCACTTT.

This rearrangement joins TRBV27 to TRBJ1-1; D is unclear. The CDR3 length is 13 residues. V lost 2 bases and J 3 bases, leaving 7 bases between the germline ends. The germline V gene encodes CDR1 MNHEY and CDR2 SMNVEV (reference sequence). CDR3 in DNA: TGTGCCAGCAGTTTAGCTATTTACACTGAAGCTTTCTTT. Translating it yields CASSLAIYTEAFF.

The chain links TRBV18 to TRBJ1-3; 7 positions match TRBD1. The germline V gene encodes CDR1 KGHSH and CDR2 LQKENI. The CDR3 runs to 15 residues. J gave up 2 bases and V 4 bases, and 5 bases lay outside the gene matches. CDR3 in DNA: TGTGCCAGCTCACTAGGACAGGCCACTGGAAACACCATATATTTT. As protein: CASSLGQATGNTIYF.

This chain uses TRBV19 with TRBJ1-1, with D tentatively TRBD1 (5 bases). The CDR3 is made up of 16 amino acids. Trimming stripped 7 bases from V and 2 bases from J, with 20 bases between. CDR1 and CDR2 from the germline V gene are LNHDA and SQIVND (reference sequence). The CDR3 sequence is CASTPTARWSNTEAFF. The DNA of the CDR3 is TGTGCCAGTACTCCGACAGCCAGATGGTCAAACACTGAAGCTTTCTTT.

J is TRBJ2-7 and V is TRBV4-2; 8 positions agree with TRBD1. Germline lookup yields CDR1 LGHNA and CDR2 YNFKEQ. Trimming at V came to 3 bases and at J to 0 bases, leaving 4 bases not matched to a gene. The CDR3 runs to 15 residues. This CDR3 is CASSQDRAISYEQYF. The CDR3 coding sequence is TGTGCCAGCAGCCAGGACAGGGCTATCTCCTACGAGCAGTACTTC.

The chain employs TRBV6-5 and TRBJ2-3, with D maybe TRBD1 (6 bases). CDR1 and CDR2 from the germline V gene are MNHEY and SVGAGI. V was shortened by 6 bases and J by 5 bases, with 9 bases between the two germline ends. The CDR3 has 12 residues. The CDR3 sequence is CASSRGEDTQYF. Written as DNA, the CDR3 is TGTGCCAGCAGCAGGGGAGAAGATACGCAGTATTTT.

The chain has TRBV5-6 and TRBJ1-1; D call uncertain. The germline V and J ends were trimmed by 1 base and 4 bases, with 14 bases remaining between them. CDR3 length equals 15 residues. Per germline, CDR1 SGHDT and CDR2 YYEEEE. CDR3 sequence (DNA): TGTGCCAGCAGCTTGTCAGCTTTGGCAGGCACTGAAGCTTTCTTT. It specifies CASSLSALAGTEAFF. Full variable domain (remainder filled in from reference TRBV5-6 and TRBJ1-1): DAGVTQSPTHLIKTRGQQVTLRCSPKSGHDTVSWYQQALGQGPQFIFQYYEEEERQRGNFPDRFSGHQFPNYSSELNVNALLLGDSALYLCASSLSALAGTEAFFGQGTRLTVV.

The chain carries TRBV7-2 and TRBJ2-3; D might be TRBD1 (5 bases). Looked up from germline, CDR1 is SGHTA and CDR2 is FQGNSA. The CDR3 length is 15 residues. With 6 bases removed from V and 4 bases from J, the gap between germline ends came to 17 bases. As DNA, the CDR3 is TGTGCCAGCAGACCAGATCAGGGTCCCCCAGATACGCAGTATTTT. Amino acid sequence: CASRPDQGPPDTQYF.

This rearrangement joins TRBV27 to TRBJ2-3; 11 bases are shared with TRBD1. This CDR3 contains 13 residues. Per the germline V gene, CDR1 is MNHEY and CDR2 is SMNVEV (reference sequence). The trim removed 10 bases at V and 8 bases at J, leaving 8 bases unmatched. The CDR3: CATRTGGPFTQYF. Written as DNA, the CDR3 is TGTGCCACCCGGACAGGGGGCCCCTTTACGCAGTATTTT.

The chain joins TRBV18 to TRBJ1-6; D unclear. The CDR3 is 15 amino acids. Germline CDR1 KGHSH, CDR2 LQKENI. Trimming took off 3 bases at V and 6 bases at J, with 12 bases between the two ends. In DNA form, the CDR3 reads TGTGCCAGCTCACCTCTGGGAGGGTTTAATTCACCCCTCCACTTT. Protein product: CASSPLGGFNSPLHF.

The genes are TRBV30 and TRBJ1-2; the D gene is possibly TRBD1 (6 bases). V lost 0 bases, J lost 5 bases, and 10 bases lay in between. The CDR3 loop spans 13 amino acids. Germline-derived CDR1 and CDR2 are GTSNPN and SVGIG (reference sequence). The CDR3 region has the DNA TGTGCCTGGAGTGTACAGGGTGGGTATGGCTACACCTTC. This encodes CAWSVQGGYGYTF. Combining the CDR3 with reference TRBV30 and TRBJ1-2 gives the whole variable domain SQTIHQWPATLVQPVGSPLSLECTVEGTSNPNLYWYRQAAGRGLQLLFYSVGIGQISSEVPQNLSASRPQDRQFILSSKKLLLSDSGFYLCAWSVQGGYGYTFGSGTRLTVV.

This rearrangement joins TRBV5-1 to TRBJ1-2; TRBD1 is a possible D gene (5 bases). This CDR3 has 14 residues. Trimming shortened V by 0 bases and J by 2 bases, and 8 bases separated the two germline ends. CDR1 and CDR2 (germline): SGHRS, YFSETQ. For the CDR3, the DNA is TGCGCCAGCAGCTTGGAGGCAGGGAACTATGGCTACACCTTC. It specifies CASSLEAGNYGYTF.

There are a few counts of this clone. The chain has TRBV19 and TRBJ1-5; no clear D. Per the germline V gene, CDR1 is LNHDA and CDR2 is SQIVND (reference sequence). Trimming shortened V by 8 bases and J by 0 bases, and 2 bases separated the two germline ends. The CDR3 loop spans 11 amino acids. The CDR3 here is CASYSNQPQHF. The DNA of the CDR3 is TGTGCCAGTTATAGCAATCAGCCCCAGCATTTT.

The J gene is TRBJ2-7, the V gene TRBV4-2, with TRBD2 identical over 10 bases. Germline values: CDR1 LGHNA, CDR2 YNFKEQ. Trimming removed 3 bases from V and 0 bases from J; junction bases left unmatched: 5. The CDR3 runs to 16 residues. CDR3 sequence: CASSHTTSGISYEQYF. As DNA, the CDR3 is TGTGCCAGCAGCCATACCACTAGCGGGATCTCCTACGAGCAGTACTTC.

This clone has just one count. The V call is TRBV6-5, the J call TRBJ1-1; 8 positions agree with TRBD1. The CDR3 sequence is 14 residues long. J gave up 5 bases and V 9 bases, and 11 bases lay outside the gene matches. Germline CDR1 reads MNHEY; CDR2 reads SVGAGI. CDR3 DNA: TGTGCCAGTGGGAAGGACAGGGTGGGAACTGAAGCTTTCTTT. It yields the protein CASGKDRVGTEAFF.